This TCR beta chain was captured in a study of blood T cell repertoires in COVID-19. Study as a whole: The origin of the acute and convalescent COVID-19 samples was the United States, Italy and Spain.

Germline assignment: CDR1 SGDLS and CDR2 YYNGEE. Trimming removed 0 bases from V and 4 bases from J; junction bases left unmatched: 5. The CDR3 runs to 16 residues. Each participant's cohort was designated according to participant-reported clinical history. Recovered status applied to Cohort 3 donors who had two consecutive negative PCRs. It also applied to those with clearance or with symptom resolution. Some clones are missing from TCRdb's copy, which holds only in-frame ones; the method was immunoSEQ multiplex PCR. This sample has some 200,000 clones, with about 80% found just once. The TCR was taken from a man aged 35 to 55 who had recovered from COVID-19. The sequencing sample was made of PBMCs or T cells enriched from blood (not recorded which). This rearrangement joins TRBV9 to TRBJ2-3, with 10 bases fitting TRBD2. The CDR3 DNA is TGTGCCAGCAGCGTAGCAAGCGGGGGGGCCCCAGATACGCAGTATTTT. Translating it yields CASSVASGGAPDTQYF.